The present T cell receptor (beta chain) was sequenced within a study of CD8+ T cells in alopecia areata. Looking at the study overall: Tofacitinib administration to treated patients was oral, at 5 to 10 mg twice daily.

This sample's treatment: oral pan-JAK inhibitor, 5-10 mg twice daily. Lesional scalp punch biopsies and peripheral blood were collected from alopecia areata patients. With 6 bases removed from V and 5 bases from J, the gap between germline ends came to 16 bases. The CDR3 runs to 13 residues. The germline V gene has CDR1 SQVTM and CDR2 ANQGSEA. General observations from the study: Higher clonality and more expanded CD8+ clones appeared in lesional than normal scalp. While tofacitinib was given, many expanded lesional clones persisted in scalp and blood.

The sequencing template was cDNA reverse transcribed from extracted RNA. Sequencing was performed with immunoSEQ multiplex PCR; in TCRdb, only in-frame clones are kept and a portion is missing. The sample yields 200,000 to 250,000 clones, roughly 44% seen once. This clone occurred a few times. Its antigen is unknown. This sequence was found in a human donor with alopecia areata. The chain joins TRBV29-1 to TRBJ1-1; a weak D match, TRBD1 (6 bases). The specimen comprised CD4+ T cells sorted from blood, sampled around week 37, from a patient treated with tofacitinib. CDR3 amino acids: CSVTTGYATEAFF. In DNA form, the CDR3 reads TGCAGCGTGACTACAGGGTATGCGACTGAAGCTTTCTTT.